This entry lists 5 T cell receptor beta chains sequenced from one sample in a study of cytomegalovirus exposure and HLA in healthy donors. The PCR used 60 Vbeta and 13 Jbeta primers. Method: immunoSEQ multiplex PCR; TCRdb's copy keeps in-frame clones and lacks some. The sample has about 120,000 clones; 79% are singletons. The sequencing input was PBMCs. The receptors derive from a woman under 30 in good health and CMV-seropositive.

Concerning this clone: At one end, the junction sequence differs from germline, possibly due to a read error. The V gene is TRBV7-9, the J gene TRBJ2-2; 11 bases map to TRBD2. Germline CDR1 reads SEHNR; CDR2 reads FQNEAQ (reference sequence). The CDR3 contains 15 residues. CDR3 coding DNA: TGTTCCAGCAGCTCCGGGACTAGCGGACCCGGGGAGCTGTTTTTT. It encodes CSSSSGTSGPGELFF.

J is TRBJ2-3 and V is TRBV19; TRBD1 agrees at 9 bases. Germline V gene lookup returns CDR1 LNHDA and CDR2 SQIVND (reference sequence). The V and J ends lost 4 bases and 6 bases, in that order; junction bases with no gene match: 5. The CDR3 totals 14 residues. The CDR3 sequence: CASSTDRGSDTQYF. The CDR3 region has the DNA TGTGCCAGTAGTACGGACAGGGGATCGGATACGCAGTATTTT.

Only one count was recorded for this clone. The rearrangement joins TRBV30 to TRBJ2-3; D is perhaps TRBD1 (6 bases). The CDR3 contains 14 residues. Trimming stripped 2 bases from V and 0 bases from J, with 9 bases between. Germline values: CDR1 GTSNPN, CDR2 SVGIG (reference sequence). The CDR3 bases are TGTGCCTGGAGTAAGGGGGTAAGCACAGATACGCAGTATTTT. Encoded protein: CAWSKGVSTDTQYF.

The chain couples TRBV5-1 to TRBJ1-3; maybe TRBD1 (6 bases). Germline values: CDR1 SGHRS, CDR2 YFSETQ. The V gene lost 3 bases and the J gene lost 1 base, with 11 bases spanning the gap. CDR3 length equals 15 residues. The CDR3 protein is CASSSNRVSGNTIYF. The CDR3, as DNA: TGCGCCAGCAGCTCGAACAGGGTATCTGGAAACACCATATATTTT. The variable domain in full, completed from reference TRBV5-1 and TRBJ1-3, reads KAGVTQTPRYLIKTRGQQVTLSCSPISGHRSVSWYQQTPGQGLQFLFEYFSETQRNKGNFPGRFSGRQFSNSRSEMNVSTLELGDSALYLCASSSNRVSGNTIYFGEGSWLTVV.

The J gene is TRBJ2-1, the V gene TRBV6-1; perhaps TRBD1 as D (5 bases). The CDR3 runs 13 residues. The germline V and J ends were trimmed by 11 bases and 4 bases, with 15 bases remaining between them. In germline, CDR1 is MNHNS, CDR2 SASEGT. The CDR3 here is CAGADGSYNEQFF. CDR3 DNA sequence: TGTGCCGGGGCGGACGGGTCTTACAATGAGCAGTTCTTC.